This T cell receptor beta chain came from a study of T cell changes during pregnancy in multiple sclerosis. Clones were sequenced by immunoSEQ multiplex PCR, and TCRdb holds only the in-frame ones, with some missing. The sample includes 80,000 or so clones, 92% of them seen just once. From germline, CDR1 is MNHNS and CDR2 SASEGT. The V gene end was trimmed by 0 bases and the J gene end by 10 bases; junction bases not matched to a gene: 6. This CDR3 contains 15 residues. V is TRBV6-1 and J is TRBJ1-6; 7 bases match TRBD1. This clonotype originated in a female donor with multiple sclerosis, enrolled in a pregnancy study. The sequencing here drew on peripheral blood, taken before pregnancy. The CDR3 here is CASSEAARGVSPLHF. The CDR3 nucleotides read TGTGCCAGCAGTGAAGCGGCCAGGGGGGTATCACCCCTCCACTTT.